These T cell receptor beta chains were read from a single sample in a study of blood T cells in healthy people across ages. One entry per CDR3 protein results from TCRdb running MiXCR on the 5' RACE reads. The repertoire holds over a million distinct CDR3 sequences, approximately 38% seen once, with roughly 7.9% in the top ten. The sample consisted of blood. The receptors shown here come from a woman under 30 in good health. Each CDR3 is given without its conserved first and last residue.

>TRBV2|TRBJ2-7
ASSGSGGSSYEQY
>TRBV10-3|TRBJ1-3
AISGFRDREIGNTIY
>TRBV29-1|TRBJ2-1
SVGPPGLTNNEQF
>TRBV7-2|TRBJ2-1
ASSHPGATQF
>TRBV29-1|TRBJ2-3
SVEDRVRISTDTQY
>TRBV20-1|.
SARDMGQGVEQY
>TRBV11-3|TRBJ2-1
ASSLNSVAGGPDNEQF
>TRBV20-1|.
SAARGLATNNEQY
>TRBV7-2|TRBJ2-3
ASSSGLAGGGVQY
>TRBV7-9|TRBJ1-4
ASRAPDNNEKLF
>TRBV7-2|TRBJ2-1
ASSLGGVLESSYNGQF
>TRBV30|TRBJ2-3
AWSETIQGLAGGFSTDTQY
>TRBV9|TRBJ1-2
ASSVDSLWGLGNYGYT